Shown below are 9 T cell receptor beta chains from a single sample sequenced in a study of control samples from healthy donors and cancer patients. The assay was immunoSEQ multiplex PCR, and TCRdb's table has in-frame clones only and misses some. Of 160,000 or so clones listed, nearly 95% are singletons. Sequencing used blood. The receptors here all came from a man aged 45-60 years in good health.

The chain carries TRBV15 and TRBJ2-6; tentatively, D is TRBD1 (6 bases). Trimming removed 0 bases at V and 0 bases at J, with 6 bases between. CDR1 LNHNV and CDR2 YYDKDF come from the germline V gene (reference sequence). The CDR3 is 16 amino acids. The DNA for the CDR3 is TGTGCCACCAGCAGAGACAGGGGCTCTGGGGCCAACGTCCTGACTTTC. This codes for CATSRDRGSGANVLTF.

The genes are TRBV6-5 and TRBJ1-6; 7 bases align to TRBD1. The CDR3 runs to 14 residues. Germline V gene data show CDR1 as MNHEY and CDR2 as SVGAGI. J gave up 5 bases and V 6 bases, and 4 bases lay outside the gene matches. The chain's CDR3 is CASRYRGNNSPLHF. In DNA form, the CDR3 reads TGTGCCAGCAGGTACAGGGGTAATAATTCACCCCTCCACTTT.

The rearrangement links TRBV7-9 to TRBJ2-5, with D perhaps TRBD1 (6 bases). The germline V gene has CDR1 SEHNR and CDR2 FQNEAQ (reference sequence). This CDR3 is 14 amino acids long. Trimming left V 4 bases short and J 4 bases short, with 13 bases between. CDR3 nucleotide sequence: TGTGCCAGCAGCTCCGGACAGATACTAGAGACCCAGTACTTC. This encodes CASSSGQILETQYF.

The chain employs TRBV5-6 and TRBJ1-6; 11 bases map to TRBD1. Germline V gene sequence: CDR1 SGHDT, CDR2 YYEEEE. V was pared by 2 bases and J by 10 bases, with 11 bases of the junction left unmatched. This CDR3 region has 17 residues. The CDR3 is CASSFRDRGILSSPLHF. DNA for the CDR3: TGTGCCAGCAGCTTCCGGGACAGGGGGATCCTGAGCTCACCCCTCCACTTT.

This rearrangement joins TRBV6-6 to TRBJ2-1, with 7 positions matching TRBD1. The CDR3 contains 14 residues. V shed 4 bases and J 9 bases; nucleotides not matched to a gene: 9. CDR1 is MNHNY and CDR2 is SVGAGI in the germline V gene (reference sequence). CDR3 sequence (DNA): TGTGCCAGCAGTTCCGGACAGGTCCGGGGTGAGCAGTTCTTC. Residues: CASSSGQVRGEQFF.

CDR3: CASSQGGLALSTDTQYF. In DNA form, the CDR3 reads TGTGCCAGCAGCCAAGGCGGACTAGCACTTAGCACAGATACGCAGTATTTT. This chain links TRBV3-1 (or the pseudogene TRBV3-2) with TRBJ2-3, with TRBD2 identical over 8 bases. Germline CDR1 is LGHDT and CDR2 is YNNKEL (reference sequence). This CDR3 is 17 amino acids long. J was trimmed by 0 bases and V by 1 base; bases with no gene match: 6.

Of note for this clone: Relative to the germline gene, one junction end is altered; a read error may explain this. The rearrangement uses TRBV5-1 and TRBJ2-7, with TRBD2 as a possible D gene (6 bases). There are 15 residues in the CDR3. Germline V CDR1 and CDR2: SGHRS, YFSETQ. The CDR3 DNA is TGCGCCAGCAGCTTATCGGGACTCTCCTCCAACGAGCAGTACTTC. It yields the protein CASSLSGLSSNEQYF.

The sample holds one count of this clone. The rearrangement links TRBV18 to TRBJ2-1; 7 nucleotides match TRBD1. With 0 bases clipped from V and 4 bases from J, the junction kept 3 bases outside the gene matches. Germline V gives CDR1 KGHSH, CDR2 LQKENI. The CDR3 loop spans 15 amino acids. CDR3 in amino acids: CASSPPGRGYNEQFF. In DNA form, the CDR3 reads TGTGCCAGCTCACCACCGGGCAGGGGGTACAATGAGCAGTTCTTC.

The rearrangement joins TRBV5-1 to TRBJ2-7, with TRBD1 matching 9 bases. The germline gives CDR1 SGHRS, CDR2 YFSETQ. The trim removed 4 bases at V and 7 bases at J, leaving 9 bases unmatched. The CDR3 loop spans 14 amino acids. This CDR3 reads CASSKQGARGEQYF. The CDR3 DNA follows: TGCGCCAGCAGCAAACAGGGGGCCCGGGGGGAGCAGTACTTC.